The rows below give T cell receptor beta chains drawn from one sample of a study of vaccination effects on CD4 cells after COVID-19. This table comes from immunoSEQ multiplex PCR, and its TCRdb copy is limited to in-frame clones, with some not included. The sample lists about 41,000 clones, approximately 80% seen once, with approximately 2.8% in the top ten. These receptors' targets are unknown. The starting material was CD4+ T cells from PBMCs cultured with HCoV-NL63 spike peptides, obtained before COVID-19 vaccination. The receptors were sampled from a human donor who received a COVID-19 vaccine. CDR3s include the opening cysteine and the closing phenylalanine or tryptophan. Fields, in order: D gene, V gene, clone size, J gene, CDR3 protein, CDR3 DNA. The D gene is left open where the match is weak. Size is omitted from some rows. Given values are once, few, many or a class for expanded clones.

D: TRBD1
V: TRBV28
size: few
J: TRBJ1-2
CDR3: CASSLTTGGIYGYTF
DNA: TGTGCCAGCAGCCTCACGACAGGGGGCATCTATGGCTACACCTTC

D: TRBD1
V: TRBV5-1
size: .
J: TRBJ1-1
CDR3: CASSLGQGASEAFF
DNA: TGCGCCAGCAGCTTGGGACAGGGGGCATCAGAAGCTTTCTTT

D: .
V: TRBV19
size: .
J: TRBJ2-3
CDR3: CASSIVATLTDTQYF
DNA: TGTGCCAGTAGTATAGTGGCCACCCTCACAGATACGCAGTATTTT

D: .
V: TRBV6-5
size: .
J: TRBJ1-2
CDR3: CASSYYGGGDGYTF
DNA: TGTGCCAGCAGTTACTATGGGGGCGGCGATGGCTACACCTTC

D: .
V: TRBV6-5
size: .
J: TRBJ2-5
CDR3: CASRGGTGGPETQYF
DNA: TGTGCCAGCAGAGGGGGGACGGGGGGCCCAGAGACCCAGTACTTC

D: .
V: TRBV5-1
size: .
J: TRBJ2-3
CDR3: CASSVSGTDTQYF
DNA: TGCGCCAGCAGCGTTAGCGGCACAGATACGCAGTATTTT

D: .
V: TRBV6-5
size: .
J: TRBJ1-1
CDR3: CASSDRSYTEAFF
DNA: TGTGCCAGCAGCGACAGAAGTTACACTGAAGCTTTCTTT

D: TRBD1
V: TRBV6-5
size: .
J: TRBJ1-3
CDR3: CATGQGASGNTIYF
DNA: TGTGCCACCGGACAGGGGGCATCTGGAAACACCATATATTTT

D: TRBD1
V: TRBV4-3
size: few
J: TRBJ2-1
CDR3: CASSQAGTVVREQFF
DNA: TGCGCCAGCAGCCAAGCCGGGACAGTGGTCAGGGAGCAGTTCTTC

D: TRBD1
V: TRBV7-2
size: .
J: TRBJ2-2
CDR3: CASTRRDRGGTGELFF
DNA: TGTGCCAGCACCCGCCGGGACAGGGGAGGCACCGGGGAGCTGTTTTTT

D: .
V: TRBV5-6
size: .
J: TRBJ2-5
CDR3: CASSLRGSGPETQYF
DNA: TGTGCCAGCAGCTTGAGGGGATCGGGGCCAGAGACCCAGTACTTC